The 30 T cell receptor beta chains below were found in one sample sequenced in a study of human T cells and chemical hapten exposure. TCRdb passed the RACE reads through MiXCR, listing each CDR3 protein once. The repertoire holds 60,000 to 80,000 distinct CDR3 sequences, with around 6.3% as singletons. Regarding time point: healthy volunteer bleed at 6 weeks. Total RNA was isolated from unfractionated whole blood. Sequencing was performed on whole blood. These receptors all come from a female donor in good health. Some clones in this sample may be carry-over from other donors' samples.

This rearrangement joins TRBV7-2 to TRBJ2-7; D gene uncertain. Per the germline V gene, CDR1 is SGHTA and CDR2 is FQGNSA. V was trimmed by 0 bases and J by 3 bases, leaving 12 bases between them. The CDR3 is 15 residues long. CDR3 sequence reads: CASSLALSSLYEQYF. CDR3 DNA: TGTGCCAGCAGCTTAGCGCTCTCATCTCTCTACGAGCAGTACTTC.

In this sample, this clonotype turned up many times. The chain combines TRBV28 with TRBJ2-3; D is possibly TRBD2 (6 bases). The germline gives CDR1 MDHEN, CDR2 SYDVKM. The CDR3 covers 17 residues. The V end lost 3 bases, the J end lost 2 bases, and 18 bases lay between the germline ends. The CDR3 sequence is CASSLGWLAGPTDTQYF. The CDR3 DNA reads TGTGCCAGCAGTTTGGGTTGGTTGGCGGGGCCCACAGATACGCAGTATTTT.

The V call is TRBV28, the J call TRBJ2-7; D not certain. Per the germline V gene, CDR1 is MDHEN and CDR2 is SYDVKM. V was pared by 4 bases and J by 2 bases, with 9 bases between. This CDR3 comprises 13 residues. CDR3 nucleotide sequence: TGTGCCAGCAGTTCGGGTGCCCCCTACGAGCAGTACTTC. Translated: CASSSGAPYEQYF.

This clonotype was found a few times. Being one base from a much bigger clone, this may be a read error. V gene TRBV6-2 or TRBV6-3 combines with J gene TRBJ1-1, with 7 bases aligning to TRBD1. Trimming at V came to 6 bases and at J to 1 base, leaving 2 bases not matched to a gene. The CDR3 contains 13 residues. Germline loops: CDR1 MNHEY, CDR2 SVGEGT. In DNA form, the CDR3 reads TGTGCCAGCAGCCACAGGGGGAACACTGAAGCTTTCTTT. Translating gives CASSHRGNTEAFF.

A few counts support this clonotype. Written as DNA, the CDR3 is TGCAGTGCTAGAGATATTAGTGGACTAGCGGGAGGAAGATACAATGAGCAGTTCTTC. It yields the protein CSARDISGLAGGRYNEQFF. The chain uses TRBV20-1 and TRBJ2-1, with TRBD2 matching 14 bases. CDR3 length: 19 amino acids. After removal of 0 bases from V and 4 bases from J, the junction contained 11 bases not matched to a gene. Germline V gene sequence: CDR1 DFQATT, CDR2 SNEGSKA (reference sequence).

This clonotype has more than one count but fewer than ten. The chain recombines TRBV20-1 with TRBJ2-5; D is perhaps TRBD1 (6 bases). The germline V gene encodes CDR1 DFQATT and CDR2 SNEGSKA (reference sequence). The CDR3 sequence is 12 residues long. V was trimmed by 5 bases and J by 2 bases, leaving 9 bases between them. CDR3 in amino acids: CSAEDRQETQYF. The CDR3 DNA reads TGCAGTGCTGAAGACAGGCAAGAGACCCAGTACTTC.

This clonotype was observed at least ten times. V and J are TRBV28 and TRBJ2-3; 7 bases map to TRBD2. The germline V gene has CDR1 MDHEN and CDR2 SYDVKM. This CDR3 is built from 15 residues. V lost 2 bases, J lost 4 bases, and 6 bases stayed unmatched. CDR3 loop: CASSLTSEKADTQYF. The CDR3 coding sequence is TGTGCCAGCAGTTTAACTAGCGAAAAGGCAGATACGCAGTATTTT.

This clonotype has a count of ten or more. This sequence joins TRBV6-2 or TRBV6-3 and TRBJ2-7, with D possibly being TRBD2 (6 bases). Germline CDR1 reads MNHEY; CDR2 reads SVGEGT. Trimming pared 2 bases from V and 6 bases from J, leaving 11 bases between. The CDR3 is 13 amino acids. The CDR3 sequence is CASSYGRSREQYF. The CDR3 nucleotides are TGTGCCAGCAGTTACGGGAGGTCCCGCGAGCAGTACTTC.

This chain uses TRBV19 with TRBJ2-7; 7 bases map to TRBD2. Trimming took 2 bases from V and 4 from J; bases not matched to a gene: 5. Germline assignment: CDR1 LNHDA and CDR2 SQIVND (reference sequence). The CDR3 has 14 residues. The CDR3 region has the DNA TGTGCCAGTAGTATAAGACTAGCATCTTACGAGCAGTACTTC. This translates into CASSIRLASYEQYF.

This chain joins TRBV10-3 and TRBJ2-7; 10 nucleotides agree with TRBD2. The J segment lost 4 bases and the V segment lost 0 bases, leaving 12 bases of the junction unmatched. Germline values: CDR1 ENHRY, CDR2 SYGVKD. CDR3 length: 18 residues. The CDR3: CAISESWSSGSPRYEQYF. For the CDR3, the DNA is TGTGCCATCAGTGAGTCGTGGTCTAGCGGGAGCCCTCGGTACGAGCAGTACTTC.

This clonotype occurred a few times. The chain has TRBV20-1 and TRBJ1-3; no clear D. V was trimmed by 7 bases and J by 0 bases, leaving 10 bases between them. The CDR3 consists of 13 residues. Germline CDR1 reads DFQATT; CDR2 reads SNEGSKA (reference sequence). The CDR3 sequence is CSVGPYSGNTIYF. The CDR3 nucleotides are TGCAGTGTTGGGCCCTACTCTGGAAACACCATATATTTT.

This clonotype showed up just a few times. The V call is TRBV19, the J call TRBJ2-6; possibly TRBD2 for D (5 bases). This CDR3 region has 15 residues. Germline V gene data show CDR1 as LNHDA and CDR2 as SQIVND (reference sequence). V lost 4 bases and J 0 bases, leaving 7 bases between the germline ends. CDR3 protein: CASSTGISGANVLTF. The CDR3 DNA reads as TGTGCCAGTAGTACCGGGATCTCTGGGGCCAACGTCCTGACTTTC.

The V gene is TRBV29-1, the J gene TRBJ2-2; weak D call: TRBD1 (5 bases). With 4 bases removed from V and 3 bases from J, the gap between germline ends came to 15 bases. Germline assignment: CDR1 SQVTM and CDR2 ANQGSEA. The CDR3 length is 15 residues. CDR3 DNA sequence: TGCAGCGTTGCAAGCCAGGCACAGGACACCGGGGAGCTGTTTTTT. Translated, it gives CSVASQAQDTGELFF.

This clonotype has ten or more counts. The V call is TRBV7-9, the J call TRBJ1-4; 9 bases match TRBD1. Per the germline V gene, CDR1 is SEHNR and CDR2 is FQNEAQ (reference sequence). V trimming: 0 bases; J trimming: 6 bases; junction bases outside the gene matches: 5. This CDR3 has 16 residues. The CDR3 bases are TGTGCCAGCAGCTTAGCTCCGGGACAGGGTGATGAAAAACTGTTTTTT. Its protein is CASSLAPGQGDEKLFF.

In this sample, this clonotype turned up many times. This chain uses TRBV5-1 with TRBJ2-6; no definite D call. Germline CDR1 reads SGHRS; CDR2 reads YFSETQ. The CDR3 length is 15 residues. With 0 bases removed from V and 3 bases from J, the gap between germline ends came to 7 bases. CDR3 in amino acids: CASSLVGNGANVLTF. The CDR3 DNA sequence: TGCGCCAGCAGCTTGGTAGGGAATGGGGCCAACGTCCTGACTTTC.

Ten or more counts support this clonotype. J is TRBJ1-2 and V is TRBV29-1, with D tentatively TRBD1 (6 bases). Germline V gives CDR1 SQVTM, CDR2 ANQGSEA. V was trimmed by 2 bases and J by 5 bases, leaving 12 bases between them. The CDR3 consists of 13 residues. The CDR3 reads CSVEIFTGYGYTF. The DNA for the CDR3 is TGCAGCGTTGAAATCTTCACAGGGTATGGCTACACCTTC.

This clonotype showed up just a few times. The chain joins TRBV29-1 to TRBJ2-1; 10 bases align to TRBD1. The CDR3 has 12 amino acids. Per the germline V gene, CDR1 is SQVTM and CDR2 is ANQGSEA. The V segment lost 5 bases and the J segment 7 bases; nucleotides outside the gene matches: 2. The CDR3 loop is CSVPGQGNEQFF. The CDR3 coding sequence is TGCAGCGTTCCGGGACAGGGGAATGAGCAGTTCTTC.

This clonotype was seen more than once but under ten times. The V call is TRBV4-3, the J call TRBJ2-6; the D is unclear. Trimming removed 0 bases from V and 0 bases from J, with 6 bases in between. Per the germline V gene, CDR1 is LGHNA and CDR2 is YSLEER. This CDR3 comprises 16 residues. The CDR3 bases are TGCGCCAGCAGCCAAGATACGAGCTCTGGGGCCAACGTCCTGACTTTC. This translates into CASSQDTSSGANVLTF.

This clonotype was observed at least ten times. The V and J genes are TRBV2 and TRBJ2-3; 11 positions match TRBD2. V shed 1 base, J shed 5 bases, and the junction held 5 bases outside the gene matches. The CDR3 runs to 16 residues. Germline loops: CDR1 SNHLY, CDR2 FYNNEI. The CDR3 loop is CASSEGQGLAVDTQYF. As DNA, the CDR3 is TGTGCCAGCAGTGAAGGTCAGGGACTAGCGGTAGATACGCAGTATTTT. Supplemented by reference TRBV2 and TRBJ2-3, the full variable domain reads EPEVTQTPSHQVTQMGQEVILRCVPISNHLYFYWYRQILGQKVEFLVSFYNNEISEKSEIFDDQFSVERPDGSNFTLKIRSTKLEDSAMYFCASSEGQGLAVDTQYFGPGTRLTVL.

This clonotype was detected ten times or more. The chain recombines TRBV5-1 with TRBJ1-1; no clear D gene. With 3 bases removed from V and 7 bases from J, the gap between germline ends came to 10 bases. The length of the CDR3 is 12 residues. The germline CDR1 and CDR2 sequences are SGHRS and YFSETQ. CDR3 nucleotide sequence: TGCGCCAGCAGCTCCGGACTGGGTGAAGCTTTCTTT. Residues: CASSSGLGEAFF. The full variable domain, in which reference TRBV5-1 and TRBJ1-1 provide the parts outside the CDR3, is KAGVTQTPRYLIKTRGQQVTLSCSPISGHRSVSWYQQTPGQGLQFLFEYFSETQRNKGNFPGRFSGRQFSNSRSEMNVSTLELGDSALYLCASSSGLGEAFFGQGTRLTVV.

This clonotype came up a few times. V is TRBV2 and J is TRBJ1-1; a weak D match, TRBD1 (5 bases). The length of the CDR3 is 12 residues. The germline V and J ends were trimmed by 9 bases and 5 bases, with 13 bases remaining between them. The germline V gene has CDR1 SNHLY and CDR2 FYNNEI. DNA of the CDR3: TGTGCCAGGAGCAGTCAGGGAACTGAAGCTTTCTTT. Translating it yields CARSSQGTEAFF.

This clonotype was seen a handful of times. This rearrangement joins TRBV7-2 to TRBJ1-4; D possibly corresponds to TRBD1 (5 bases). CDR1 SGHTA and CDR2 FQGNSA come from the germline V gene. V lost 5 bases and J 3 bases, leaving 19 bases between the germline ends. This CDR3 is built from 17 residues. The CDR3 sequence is CASSLMQPGLANEKLFF. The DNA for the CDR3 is TGTGCCAGCAGCCTTATGCAACCAGGGTTAGCTAATGAAAAACTGTTTTTT.

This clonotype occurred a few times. In nucleotides, the CDR3 is TGTGCCAGCAGTCCATGGACAGCCGGAAACATTCAGTACTTC. Its protein product is CASSPWTAGNIQYF. This rearrangement joins TRBV12-3 or TRBV12-4 to TRBJ2-4; maybe TRBD1 (6 bases). The CDR3 spans 14 residues. Trimming removed 5 bases at V and 6 bases at J, with 14 bases between.

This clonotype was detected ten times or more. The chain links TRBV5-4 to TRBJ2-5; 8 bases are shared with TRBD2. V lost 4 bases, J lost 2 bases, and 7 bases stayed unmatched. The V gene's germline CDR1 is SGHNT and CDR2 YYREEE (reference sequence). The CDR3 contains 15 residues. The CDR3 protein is CASSPTSAQQETQYF. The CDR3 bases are TGTGCCAGCAGCCCGACTAGCGCCCAACAAGAGACCCAGTACTTC. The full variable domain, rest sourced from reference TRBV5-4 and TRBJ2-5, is ETGVTQSPTHLIKTRGQQVTLRCSSQSGHNTVSWYQQALGQGPQFIFQYYREEENGRGNFPPRFSGLQFPNYSSELNVNALELDDSALYLCASSPTSAQQETQYFGPGTRLLVL.

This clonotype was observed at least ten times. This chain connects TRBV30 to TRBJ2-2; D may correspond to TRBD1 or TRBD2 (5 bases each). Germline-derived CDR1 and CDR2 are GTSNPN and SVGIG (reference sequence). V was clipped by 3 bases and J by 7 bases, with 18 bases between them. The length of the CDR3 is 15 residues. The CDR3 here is CAWSPLRGPHGELFF. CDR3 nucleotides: TGTGCCTGGAGCCCACTCCGGGGACCCCACGGGGAGCTGTTTTTT.

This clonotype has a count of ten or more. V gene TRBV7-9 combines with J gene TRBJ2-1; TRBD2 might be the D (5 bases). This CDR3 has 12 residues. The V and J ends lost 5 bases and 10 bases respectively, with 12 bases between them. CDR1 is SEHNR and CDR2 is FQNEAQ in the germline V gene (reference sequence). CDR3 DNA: TGTGCCAGCAGCCGGGGAGAGGCAGAGCAGTTCTTC. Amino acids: CASSRGEAEQFF.

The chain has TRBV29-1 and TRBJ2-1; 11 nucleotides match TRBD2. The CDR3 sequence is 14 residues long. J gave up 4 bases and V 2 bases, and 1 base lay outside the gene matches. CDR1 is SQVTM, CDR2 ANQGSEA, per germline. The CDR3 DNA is TGCAGCGTTGAAAGGACTAGCGGGTACAATGAGCAGTTCTTC. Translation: CSVERTSGYNEQFF.

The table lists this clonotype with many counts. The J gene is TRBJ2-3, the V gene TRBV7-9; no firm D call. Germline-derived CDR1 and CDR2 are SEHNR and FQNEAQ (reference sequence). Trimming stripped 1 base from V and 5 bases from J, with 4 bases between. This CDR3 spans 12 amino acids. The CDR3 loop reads CASSLGLDTQYF. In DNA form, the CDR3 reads TGTGCCAGCAGCTTAGGACTAGATACGCAGTATTTT.

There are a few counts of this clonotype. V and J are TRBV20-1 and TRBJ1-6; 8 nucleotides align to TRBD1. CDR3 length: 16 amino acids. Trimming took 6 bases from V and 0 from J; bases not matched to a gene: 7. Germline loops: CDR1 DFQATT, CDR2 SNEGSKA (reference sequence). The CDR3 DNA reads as TGCAGTGCCGGTACAGGGGGAAGCTCCTATAATTCACCCCTCCACTTT. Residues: CSAGTGGSSYNSPLHF.

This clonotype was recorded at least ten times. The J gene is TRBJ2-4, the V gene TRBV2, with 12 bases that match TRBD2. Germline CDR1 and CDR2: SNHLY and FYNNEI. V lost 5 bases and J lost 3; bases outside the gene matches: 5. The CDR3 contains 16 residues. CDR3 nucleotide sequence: TGTGCCAGCAGTTCTAGCGGGAGGGACGGCAAAAACATTCAGTACTTC. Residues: CASSSSGRDGKNIQYF.